Listed here are 30 T cell receptor beta chains from one sample, sequenced in a study of cytomegalovirus exposure and HLA in healthy donors. Primers: 60 Vbeta forward and 13 Jbeta reverse. TCRdb's table, derived via immunoSEQ multiplex PCR, lists solely in-frame clones and lacks some. This sample has about 190,000 clones, with 60% to 80% found just once. Sequences were obtained from PBMCs. Receptor source: a woman between 25 and 40 years old in good health and CMV-seropositive.

The chain's CDR3 is CASRDRAGNNEKLFF. In nucleotides, the CDR3 is TGCGCCAGCAGAGACAGGGCGGGAAATAATGAAAAACTGTTTTTT. The genes are TRBV5-1 and TRBJ1-4, with TRBD1 matching 7 bases. Germline CDR1 is SGHRS and CDR2 is YFSETQ. The CDR3 sequence is 15 residues long. With 5 bases clipped from V and 4 bases from J, the junction kept 8 bases outside the gene matches.

The genes are TRBV11-3 and TRBJ1-5, with D possibly TRBD1 on 6 matching bases. The V gene's germline CDR1 is SGHNT and CDR2 YENEEA. V was shortened by 5 bases and J by 0 bases, with 17 bases between the two germline ends. The CDR3 covers 17 residues. CDR3 nucleotide sequence: TGTGCCAGCAGCCCTAGGGGGGGGTTTTATAGCAATCAGCCCCAGCATTTT. Translated, it gives CASSPRGGFYSNQPQHF.

J is TRBJ1-5 and V is TRBV18, with D perhaps matching TRBD1 (6 bases). The CDR3 runs to 15 residues. Germline CDR1 reads KGHSH; CDR2 reads LQKENI. V was trimmed by 4 bases and J by 0 bases, leaving 10 bases between them. The CDR3: CASSRETGSNQPQHF. CDR3 sequence (DNA): TGTGCCAGCTCACGCGAGACAGGTAGCAATCAGCCCCAGCATTTT. Complete variable domain (other parts from reference TRBV18 and TRBJ1-5): NAGVMQNPRHLVRRRGQEARLRCSPMKGHSHVYWYRQLPEEGLKFMVYLQKENIIDESGMPKERFSAEFPKEGPSILRIQQVVRGDSAAYFCASSRETGSNQPQHFGDGTRLSIL.

V gene TRBV28 combines with J gene TRBJ1-1; TRBD1 aligns across 8 bases. V lost 7 bases, J lost 6 bases, and 10 bases stayed unmatched. The CDR3 length is 14 residues. From germline, CDR1 is MDHEN and CDR2 SYDVKM. CDR3 bases: TGTGCCAGCATACGACAGGGGAGAGTGGCTGAAGCTTTCTTT. Its translation: CASIRQGRVAEAFF.

The chain combines TRBV2 with TRBJ2-7, with 7 positions matching TRBD2. Trimming cost V 7 bases and J 0 bases; bases outside gene matches: 15. The CDR3 sequence is 17 residues long. The germline gives CDR1 SNHLY, CDR2 FYNNEI. The CDR3 protein is CASKRAQGGVVSYEQYF. As DNA, the CDR3 is TGTGCCAGCAAGCGGGCTCAGGGAGGGGTGGTCTCCTACGAGCAGTACTTC.

The chain uses TRBV10-3 and TRBJ2-3; 10 bases map to TRBD2. Germline CDR1 and CDR2: ENHRY and SYGVKD. V was clipped by 8 bases and J by 0 bases; unmatched bases: 2. This CDR3 spans 14 amino acids. The CDR3 DNA is TGTGCCATCCAGACTAGCGGGAGCACAGATACGCAGTATTTT. This translates into CAIQTSGSTDTQYF.

The V gene is TRBV2, the J gene TRBJ2-3, with TRBD1 identical over 8 bases. Trimming at V came to 4 bases and at J to 3 bases, leaving 6 bases not matched to a gene. The CDR3 sequence is 15 residues long. Germline assignment: CDR1 SNHLY and CDR2 FYNNEI. CDR3 nucleotides: TGTGCCAGCAGTGGACAGGGGCTACCAACAGATACGCAGTATTTT. Translated, it gives CASSGQGLPTDTQYF. The full variable domain, in which reference TRBV2 and TRBJ2-3 provide the parts outside the CDR3, is EPEVTQTPSHQVTQMGQEVILRCVPISNHLYFYWYRQILGQKVEFLVSFYNNEISEKSEIFDDQFSVERPDGSNFTLKIRSTKLEDSAMYFCASSGQGLPTDTQYFGPGTRLTVL.

The chain uses TRBV5-1 and TRBJ1-1; tentatively, D is TRBD1 (5 bases). The germline gives CDR1 SGHRS, CDR2 YFSETQ. Trimming took off 0 bases at V and 5 bases at J, with 14 bases between the two ends. CDR3 size: 15 residues. The CDR3 sequence is CASSLDGGGRTEAFF. Written as DNA, the CDR3 is TGCGCCAGCAGCTTGGATGGGGGAGGAAGGACTGAAGCTTTCTTT.

The V call is TRBV10-3, the J call TRBJ1-1; tentative D call: TRBD1 (5 bases). V was shortened by 4 bases and J by 6 bases, with 27 bases between the two germline ends. CDR1 and CDR2 from the germline V gene are ENHRY and SYGVKD. The CDR3 loop spans 18 amino acids. CDR3 sequence: CAISGTGFSSPSPAEAFF. The CDR3 nucleotides are TGTGCCATCAGTGGCACAGGTTTCAGCTCGCCCTCCCCGGCTGAAGCTTTCTTT.

The chain couples TRBV15 to TRBJ2-7, with D perhaps matching TRBD2 (5 bases). The CDR3 totals 14 residues. Trimming cost V 0 bases and J 4 bases, with 10 bases left between them. The germline gives CDR1 LNHNV, CDR2 YYDKDF (reference sequence). The CDR3 region is CATSRDIGEYEQYF. The CDR3 bases are TGTGCCACCAGCAGAGATATCGGGGAATACGAGCAGTACTTC.

The chain carries TRBV9 and TRBJ2-7; 8 bases map to TRBD2. In germline, CDR1 is SGDLS, CDR2 YYNGEE. The CDR3 is 15 amino acids. Unmatched junction bases numbered 9, after V lost 4 bases and J lost 3 bases. The CDR3 DNA follows: TGTGCCAGCAGCCCCCGGGGGGGTGGGATCTACGAGCAGTACTTC. Protein: CASSPRGGGIYEQYF.

The CDR3 protein is CASIGGASYNEQFF. Here the CDR3 DNA reads TGTGCCAGCATTGGCGGGGCCTCCTACAATGAGCAGTTCTTC. The chain employs TRBV11-2 and TRBJ2-1; D is possibly TRBD2 (6 bases). Between the trimmed V and J ends, which lost 7 bases and 0 bases, there was a span of 10 bases. The CDR3 is 14 residues long. Germline V gene data show CDR1 as SGHAT and CDR2 as FQNNGV.

This chain uses TRBV4-2 with TRBJ2-4, with D perhaps matching TRBD2 (6 bases). Deletions cut 1 base from V and 0 bases from J, with 13 bases between. The CDR3 contains 17 residues. Germline V gene lookup returns CDR1 LGHNA and CDR2 YNFKEQ. The CDR3 protein is CASSQVGGVLAKNIQYF. CDR3 nucleotide sequence: TGTGCCAGCAGCCAAGTTGGCGGGGTCCTAGCCAAAAACATTCAGTACTTC.

V and J are TRBV4-2 and TRBJ2-1; 7 nucleotides line up with TRBD2. With 1 base clipped from V and 2 bases from J, the junction kept 8 bases outside the gene matches. The CDR3 contains 17 residues. Looked up from germline, CDR1 is LGHNA and CDR2 is YNFKEQ. CDR3 sequence reads: CASSQAAGGYPYNEQFF. For the CDR3, the DNA is TGTGCCAGCAGCCAAGCGGCCGGGGGGTACCCCTACAATGAGCAGTTCTTC.

This clone appeared once. The rearrangement links TRBV19 to TRBJ1-4; 8 bases are a match to TRBD1. With V trimmed by 4 bases and J by 8 bases, 6 bases remained unmatched. The germline CDR1 and CDR2 sequences are LNHDA and SQIVND (reference sequence). CDR3 length: 14 residues. Here the CDR3 DNA reads TGTGCCAGTAGTAAAACAGGGGGGGACGAAAAACTGTTTTTT. Protein sequence: CASSKTGGDEKLFF.

This clone was counted between two and nine times. V and J are TRBV5-1 and TRBJ1-4; D may be TRBD1 (5 bases). This CDR3 comprises 15 residues. CDR1 is SGHRS, CDR2 YFSETQ, per germline. The V and J ends lost 3 bases and 5 bases respectively, with 14 bases between them. CDR3 nucleotide sequence: TGCGCCAGCAGCTGGTCCGGGACTCTCAATGAAAAACTGTTTTTT. Its protein product is CASSWSGTLNEKLFF.

This rearrangement joins TRBV2 to TRBJ2-2; 8 bases fit TRBD2. The junction had 1 base not matched to a gene; V was cut back by 9 bases and J by 1 base. CDR3 size: 13 residues. Germline CDR1 SNHLY, CDR2 FYNNEI. Written as DNA, the CDR3 is TGTGCCAGTAGCGGGGTGAACACCGGGGAGCTGTTTTTT. Encoded protein: CASSGVNTGELFF.

CDR3 loop: CAWRAGQGQETQYF. The CDR3 DNA reads TGTGCCTGGAGGGCCGGACAGGGCCAAGAGACCCAGTACTTC. The chain links TRBV30 to TRBJ2-5; 8 nucleotides match TRBD1. Per germline, CDR1 GTSNPN and CDR2 SVGIG (reference sequence). The V and J ends lost 3 bases and 1 base, in that order; junction bases with no gene match: 4. The CDR3 has 14 amino acids.

Ten or more counts support this clone. A junction boundary mismatches the germline segment, possibly from a read error. The chain is built from TRBV7-7 and TRBJ2-1, with D possibly TRBD2 on 6 matching bases. Germline lookup yields CDR1 SSHAT and CDR2 FNYEAQ (reference sequence). The CDR3 sequence is 16 residues long. CDR3: CASSSQEGLSYNEQFF. CDR3 coding DNA: TGTGCTAGCAGCTCGCAGGAGGGACTCTCCTACAATGAGCAGTTCTTC.

V usage is TRBV13 and J usage is TRBJ2-1, with unresolved D. Germline CDR1 reads PRHDT; CDR2 reads FYEKMQ (reference sequence). This CDR3 is 17 amino acids long. The V end was cut by 5 bases, the J end by 3 bases, with 20 bases between. The CDR3, as DNA: TGTGCCAGCAGCCCTAGAAATGAGTTGGTAGGCTACAATGAGCAGTTCTTC. Translating it yields CASSPRNELVGYNEQFF. Based on the CDR3 plus reference TRBV13 and TRBJ2-1, the full variable domain is AAGVIQSPRHLIKEKRETATLKCYPIPRHDTVYWYQQGPGQDPQFLISFYEKMQSDKGSIPDRFSAQQFSDYHSELNMSSLELGDSALYFCASSPRNELVGYNEQFFGPGTRLTVL.

The chain recombines TRBV10-3 with TRBJ2-2; 7 nucleotides match TRBD1. Germline V gene lookup returns CDR1 ENHRY and CDR2 SYGVKD. CDR3 size: 14 residues. V dropped 6 bases and J dropped 5; count of bases not matched to a gene: 6. CDR3 DNA: TGTGCCATCAGCGCAATACAGGGGACCGGGGAGCTGTTTTTT. Amino acids: CAISAIQGTGELFF.

The chain combines TRBV2 with TRBJ2-5; 8 positions agree with TRBD1. CDR3 length: 14 residues. Unmatched junction bases numbered 6, after V lost 4 bases and J lost 5 bases. CDR1 and CDR2 from the germline V gene are SNHLY and FYNNEI. CDR3 amino acids: CASSGGQGMETQYF. The CDR3 nucleotides are TGTGCCAGCAGTGGAGGACAGGGCATGGAGACCCAGTACTTC.

The chain employs TRBV5-6 and TRBJ2-2; TRBD2 agrees at 10 bases. Trimming took 0 bases from V and 5 from J; bases not matched to a gene: 7. Germline V gene lookup returns CDR1 SGHDT and CDR2 YYEEEE. The CDR3 sequence is 17 residues long. The CDR3 nucleotides are TGTGCCAGCAGCTTGGAGCGCGGGACTAGCGTGACCGGGGAGCTGTTTTTT. It translates to CASSLERGTSVTGELFF.

CDR3 sequence: CASSLGRGANYGYTF. CDR3 bases: TGTGCCAGCAGCTTGGGGAGGGGAGCTAACTATGGCTACACCTTC. The rearrangement links TRBV5-8 to TRBJ1-2; perhaps TRBD1 as D (5 bases). Germline CDR1 and CDR2: SGHTS and YDEGEE. The CDR3 length is 15 residues. The germline V and J ends were trimmed by 0 bases and 0 bases, with 9 bases remaining between them.

The chain combines TRBV9 with TRBJ1-2; D remains unclear. CDR3 size: 15 residues. The V end was cut by 4 bases, the J end by 7 bases, with 20 bases between. CDR1 and CDR2 from the germline V gene are SGDLS and YYNGEE. The CDR3 nucleotides read TGTGCCAGCAGCCAGGACCAGAGGGAATTCGGTGGCTACACCTTC. Its protein product is CASSQDQREFGGYTF.

The chain carries TRBV7-6 and TRBJ2-5, with D possibly TRBD1 on 5 matching bases. Trimming removed 3 bases from V and 2 bases from J, with 19 bases in between. The CDR3 runs to 17 residues. CDR1 is SGHVS and CDR2 is FNYEAQ in the germline V gene. The CDR3 region is CASSLAWGIASQETQYF. DNA for the CDR3: TGTGCCAGCAGCTTGGCCTGGGGCATAGCCTCTCAAGAGACCCAGTACTTC. Full variable domain (outside the CDR3, taken from reference TRBV7-6 and TRBJ2-5): GAGVSQSPRYKVTKRGQDVALRCDPISGHVSLYWYRQALGQGPEFLTYFNYEAQQDKSGLPNDRFSAERPEGSISTLTIQRTEQRDSAMYRCASSLAWGIASQETQYFGPGTRLLVL.

The chain joins TRBV19 to TRBJ1-4; possible D gene TRBD1, 6 bases. Trimming removed 9 bases at V and 1 base at J, with 18 bases between. CDR1 and CDR2 from the germline V gene are LNHDA and SQIVND (reference sequence). The CDR3 extends over 16 amino acids. In DNA form, the CDR3 reads TGTGCCAGCCGCGGTCGGGGACACCGAACTAATGAAAAACTGTTTTTT. Translation: CASRGRGHRTNEKLFF.

The V gene is TRBV14, the J gene TRBJ2-5; D is ambiguous. The CDR3 contains 15 residues. Per the germline V gene, CDR1 is SGHDN and CDR2 is FVKESK. Deletions cut 4 bases from V and 5 bases from J, with 17 bases between. CDR3 residues: CASSPFPVSRETQYF. For the CDR3, the DNA is TGTGCCAGCAGCCCCTTCCCGGTTAGCCGGGAGACCCAGTACTTC.

V and J are TRBV11-2 and TRBJ2-7; 10 nucleotides agree with TRBD1. Per the germline V gene, CDR1 is SGHAT and CDR2 is FQNNGV. CDR3 length: 13 residues. The junction had 6 bases not matched to a gene; V was cut back by 10 bases and J by 3 bases. This CDR3 reads CATRTGGGYEQYF. The CDR3 coding sequence is TGTGCCACCCGGACAGGGGGAGGCTACGAGCAGTACTTC.

The gene calls are TRBV7-2 and TRBJ1-5; maybe TRBD1 (5 bases). V dropped 3 bases and J dropped 9 bases, with 12 bases sitting between them. CDR1 is SGHTA and CDR2 is FQGNSA in the germline V gene. This CDR3 is built from 13 residues. Written as DNA, the CDR3 is TGTGCCAGCAGCTTGGAGGGGAGGCCGCCCCAGCATTTT. This encodes CASSLEGRPPQHF.